This T cell receptor beta chain was recorded in a study of control samples from healthy donors and cancer patients. Clones were read by immunoSEQ multiplex PCR, and TCRdb kept only the in-frame ones, dropping some. The sample lists tens of thousands of clones; roughly 84% were seen once. The sample was PBMCs. The sequence derives from a man aged 60-69 years with colorectal cancer.

Here the CDR3 reads CASSSGGVGSPLHF. DNA for the CDR3: TGTGCCAGCAGCTCAGGGGGGGTTGGATCACCCCTCCACTTT. This chain uses TRBV7-9 with TRBJ1-6, with 7 bases matching TRBD1. CDR1 is SEHNR, CDR2 FQNEAQ, per germline (reference sequence). The CDR3 is made up of 14 amino acids. With V trimmed by 4 bases and J by 10 bases, 7 bases remained unmatched.